A single sample is the source of the 4 T cell receptor beta chains below, sequenced in a study of T cell repertoires in cytomegalovirus infection. No antigen is known for these receptors. TCRdb re-called the reads with MiXCR, one entry per CDR3 protein. The table lists approximately 770,000 distinct CDR3 sequences, roughly 29% of them singletons. The sequences come from cultured CD8+ T cells from PBMCs, collected from culture after CMV antigen stimulation. The receptor set was obtained from a human donor in good health (CMV status not recorded). Some clones in this sample may be carry-over from other donors' samples.

The chain couples TRBV4-1 to TRBJ2-2; D remains ambiguous. Trimming pared 0 bases from V and 6 bases from J, leaving 5 bases between. The CDR3 loop spans 13 amino acids. Germline V gives CDR1 MGHRA, CDR2 YSYEKL. The CDR3, as DNA: TGCGCCAGCAGCCAAGATAATCCCGGGGAGCTGTTTTTT. It specifies CASSQDNPGELFF.

This clonotype occurred a few times. This chain joins TRBV6-5 and TRBJ2-5, with TRBD2 matching 7 bases. CDR1 and CDR2 (germline): MNHEY, SVGAGI. V gave up 0 bases and J gave up 5 bases; unmatched junction bases: 3. The CDR3 runs to 14 residues. The CDR3 loop is CASSYSRLAETQYF. CDR3 DNA sequence: TGTGCCAGCAGTTACTCGAGACTAGCCGAGACCCAGTACTTC.

The chain carries TRBV10-3 and TRBJ1-5, with D uncertain. The germline CDR1 and CDR2 sequences are ENHRY and SYGVKD. The CDR3 has 15 amino acids. V was trimmed by 0 bases and J by 7 bases, leaving 13 bases between them. CDR3 in amino acids: CAISESRESGQPQHF. The CDR3 nucleotides are TGTGCCATCAGTGAGTCTCGGGAAAGTGGACAGCCCCAGCATTTT.

This clonotype has ten or more counts. This chain connects TRBV7-8 to TRBJ2-3, with no clear D. This CDR3 has 15 amino acids. CDR1 and CDR2 from the germline V gene are SGHVS and FQNEAQ. The V end was cut by 0 bases, the J end by 3 bases, with 10 bases between. The CDR3 sequence is CASSLAPRSTDTQYF. In DNA form, the CDR3 reads TGTGCCAGCAGCTTAGCCCCCCGAAGTACAGATACGCAGTATTTT.